This passage covers 25 T cell receptor beta chains from one sample sequenced in a study of OX40 agonist ivuxolimab in advanced cancers. Libraries were prepared by immunoSEQ multiplex PCR; TCRdb keeps only in-frame clonotypes and omits some of them. The repertoire consists of about 33,000 clones, with roughly 80% occurring once and the leading ten covering approximately 21%. The input for sequencing was CD4+ or CD8+ T cells sorted from blood, taken in a trial of the OX40 agonist ivuxolimab. All receptors derive from an adult with an advanced solid tumor such as melanoma, head and neck, liver or kidney cancer.

The chain is built from TRBV9 and TRBJ2-1; D could derive from TRBD1 or TRBD2 (5 bases each). Trimming cost V 3 bases and J 8 bases, with 18 bases left between them. The CDR3 spans 15 residues. In germline, CDR1 is SGDLS, CDR2 YYNGEE. CDR3 nucleotides: TGTGCCAGCAGCGGCCGGGACGGCGGCATCCATGAGCAGTTCTTC. It yields the protein CASSGRDGGIHEQFF.

The rearrangement links TRBV27 to TRBJ1-1; D unresolved. The V and J ends lost 5 bases and 2 bases respectively, with 15 bases between them. Germline CDR1 and CDR2: MNHEY and SMNVEV (reference sequence). The CDR3 length is 15 residues. CDR3 sequence (DNA): TGTGCCAGCAGTCCCACCCGGGTTTTTAACACTGAAGCTTTCTTT. This sequence encodes CASSPTRVFNTEAFF.

This clone was counted only a few times. This rearrangement joins TRBV7-8 to TRBJ1-1; no clear D. The CDR3 covers 14 residues. The V gene's germline CDR1 is SGHVS and CDR2 FQNEAQ. Between the trimmed V and J ends, which lost 4 bases and 0 bases, there was a span of 9 bases. The CDR3 DNA sequence: TGTGCCAGCAGCTCCCGCCCTATGAACACTGAAGCTTTCTTT. Its translation is CASSSRPMNTEAFF.

This chain links TRBV19 with TRBJ2-7, with 9 bases lining up with TRBD1. Germline V gives CDR1 LNHDA, CDR2 SQIVND (reference sequence). This CDR3 is built from 15 residues. Trimming removed 5 bases from V and 0 bases from J; junction bases left unmatched: 5. Here the CDR3 reads CASSPGQGSSYEQYF. The CDR3 DNA sequence: TGTGCCAGTAGTCCGGGACAGGGCAGCTCCTACGAGCAGTACTTC. Supplemented by reference TRBV19 and TRBJ2-7, the full variable domain reads DGGITQSPKYLFRKEGQNVTLSCEQNLNHDAMYWYRQDPGQGLRLIYYSQIVNDFQKGDIAEGYSVSREKKESFPLTVTSAQKNPTAFYLCASSPGQGSSYEQYFGPGTRLTVT.

The V call is TRBV6-4, the J call TRBJ2-2; 7 bases map to TRBD2. Germline assignment: CDR1 MRHNA and CDR2 SNTAGT. V shed 2 bases, J shed 5 bases, and the junction held 8 bases outside the gene matches. The CDR3 sequence is 16 residues long. The CDR3 sequence is CASSDLPGRGTGELFF. Here the CDR3 DNA reads TGTGCCAGCAGTGACCTCCCGGGGAGGGGAACCGGGGAGCTGTTTTTT.

The chain joins TRBV5-4 to TRBJ2-1; D not resolved. V shed 5 bases and J shed 2 bases, with 11 bases lying between them. CDR3 size: 14 residues. From germline, CDR1 is SGHNT and CDR2 YYREEE (reference sequence). This chain's CDR3 is CASRGSGAYNEQFF. The DNA for the CDR3 is TGTGCCAGCAGGGGATCGGGCGCCTACAATGAGCAGTTCTTC.

The V and J genes are TRBV4-3 and TRBJ2-3; D is possibly TRBD2 (6 bases). The CDR3 extends over 16 amino acids. Germline V gene data show CDR1 as LGHNA and CDR2 as YSLEER. V dropped 4 bases and J dropped 2 bases, with 16 bases sitting between them. The CDR3 sequence: CASSPMEGLITDTQYF. DNA for the CDR3: TGCGCCAGCAGCCCGATGGAGGGGTTGATCACAGATACGCAGTATTTT.

This clone was picked up a small number of times. CDR3 region: CASSLVAGGKETQYF. CDR3 nucleotide sequence: TGTGCCAGCAGCTTAGTAGCGGGGGGAAAGGAGACCCAGTACTTC. This chain joins TRBV7-9 and TRBJ2-5; 10 nucleotides line up with TRBD2. Germline V lookup: CDR1 SEHNR, CDR2 FQNEAQ (reference sequence). The CDR3 covers 15 residues. The junction had 4 bases not matched to a gene; V was cut back by 1 base and J by 5 bases.

The J gene is TRBJ2-7, the V gene TRBV28; 10 bases fit TRBD2. The CDR3 is made up of 16 amino acids. The germline gives CDR1 MDHEN, CDR2 SYDVKM. Trimming cost V 5 bases and J 4 bases; bases outside gene matches: 11. The CDR3 here is CASSEIFGTSEYEQYF. The CDR3 coding sequence is TGTGCCAGCAGTGAGATTTTCGGGACTAGCGAATACGAGCAGTACTTC.

This chain joins TRBV2 and TRBJ1-1; TRBD1 is a possible D gene (5 bases). The length of the CDR3 is 14 residues. V gave up 8 bases and J gave up 0 bases, with 13 bases separating them. Germline loops: CDR1 SNHLY, CDR2 FYNNEI. CDR3 DNA: TGTGCCAGCTTGGAGGGGCTCATGAACACTGAAGCTTTCTTT. This codes for CASLEGLMNTEAFF.

The chain employs TRBV2 and TRBJ2-7; 10 bases are shared with TRBD2. Germline V gives CDR1 SNHLY, CDR2 FYNNEI. V trimming: 8 bases; J trimming: 7 bases; junction bases outside the gene matches: 20. This CDR3 contains 17 residues. CDR3 bases: TGTGCCAGCGGAGGGCTAGCGGGAGTCTCTCTTATTGGAGAGCAGTACTTC. Protein product: CASGGLAGVSLIGEQYF.

J is TRBJ1-3 and V is TRBV7-8; D is unclear. The CDR3 has 12 residues. Germline V lookup: CDR1 SGHVS, CDR2 FQNEAQ. V was pared by 1 base and J by 4 bases, with 2 bases between. CDR3 DNA: TGTGCCAGCAGCTTAGGGGGAAACACCATATATTTT. It specifies CASSLGGNTIYF.

The rearrangement joins TRBV5-5 to TRBJ2-3; 10 bases map to TRBD2. CDR1 is SGHKS and CDR2 is YYEKEE in the germline V gene (reference sequence). This CDR3 comprises 16 residues. V was pared by 4 bases and J by 2 bases, with 7 bases of the junction left unmatched. DNA of the CDR3: TGTGCCAGCAGCCTAAGACTAGCGGGTTACACAGATACGCAGTATTTT. Translation: CASSLRLAGYTDTQYF.

This chain connects TRBV9 to TRBJ2-4, with a tentative D call TRBD2 (5 bases). Trimming took off 3 bases at V and 0 bases at J, with 13 bases between the two ends. Germline V gives CDR1 SGDLS, CDR2 YYNGEE. This CDR3 contains 16 residues. For the CDR3, the DNA is TGTGCCAGCAGCGCGGGGAGCCCTACAGCCAAAAACATTCAGTACTTC. It translates to CASSAGSPTAKNIQYF. The full variable domain, with the rest looked up from reference TRBV9 and TRBJ2-4, is DSGVTQTPKHLITATGQRVTLRCSPRSGDLSVYWYQQSLDQGLQFLIQYYNGEERAKGNILERFSAQQFPDLHSELNLSSLELGDSALYFCASSAGSPTAKNIQYFGAGTRLSVL.

The genes are TRBV15 and TRBJ2-5; D gene ambiguous. The CDR3 consists of 14 residues. CDR1 is LNHNV and CDR2 is YYDKDF in the germline V gene (reference sequence). V dropped 1 base and J dropped 1 base, with 7 bases sitting between them. CDR3 nucleotide sequence: TGTGCCACCAGCAGAGTTGGCGGCCAAGAGACCCAGTACTTC. This gives the protein CATSRVGGQETQYF. Variable domain in full (rest from reference TRBV15 and TRBJ2-5): DAMVIQNPRYQVTQFGKPVTLSCSQTLNHNVMYWYQQKSSQAPKLLFHYYDKDFNNEADTPDNFQSRRPNTSFCFLDIRSPGLGDTAMYLCATSRVGGQETQYFGPGTRLLVL.

V usage is TRBV27 and J usage is TRBJ1-5, with no clear D. CDR3 length: 14 amino acids. Trimming left V 2 bases short and J 4 bases short, with 9 bases between. Germline loops: CDR1 MNHEY, CDR2 SMNVEV (reference sequence). The CDR3 region has the DNA TGTGCCAGCAGTTTAAATGAAGGTAATCAGCCCCAGCATTTT. Its protein is CASSLNEGNQPQHF.

The V and J genes are TRBV15 and TRBJ1-1, with D maybe TRBD1 (5 bases). Germline CDR1 and CDR2: LNHNV and YYDKDF (reference sequence). The CDR3 totals 15 residues. Trimming stripped 5 bases from V and 1 base from J, with 14 bases between. The CDR3 region has the DNA TGTGCCACCAGCGTAGCGACAGCGCCGAACACTGAAGCTTTCTTT. Amino acids: CATSVATAPNTEAFF.

The rearrangement uses TRBV19 and TRBJ1-1, with TRBD1 matching 10 bases. Unmatched junction bases numbered 5, after V lost 6 bases and J lost 1 base. The CDR3 covers 15 residues. Germline CDR1 and CDR2: LNHDA and SQIVND (reference sequence). The CDR3 DNA is TGTGCCAGTAGCGACAGGGGGCGCGGGAACACTGAAGCTTTCTTT. Its translation is CASSDRGRGNTEAFF.

The sample holds one count of this clone. The chain combines TRBV27 with TRBJ2-7; 11 nucleotides match TRBD2. The CDR3 has 14 amino acids. Trimming at V came to 8 bases and at J to 3 bases, leaving 6 bases not matched to a gene. The germline V gene encodes CDR1 MNHEY and CDR2 SMNVEV (reference sequence). Written as DNA, the CDR3 is TGTGCCAGCGCACCGGGACTAGCGGTCTACGAGCAGTACTTC. Translation gives CASAPGLAVYEQYF.

The V call is TRBV5-4, the J call TRBJ1-1; D unresolved. Germline V gene lookup returns CDR1 SGHNT and CDR2 YYREEE (reference sequence). V was shortened by 0 bases and J by 2 bases, with 8 bases between the two germline ends. This CDR3 spans 14 amino acids. The CDR3 nucleotides read TGTGCCAGCAGCTTGGCGTGGGGAAACACTGAAGCTTTCTTT. It is translated as CASSLAWGNTEAFF.

V gene TRBV6-6 combines with J gene TRBJ1-6; tentatively, D is TRBD1 (5 bases). Germline assignment: CDR1 MNHNY and CDR2 SVGAGI (reference sequence). Trimming took 7 bases from V and 5 from J, leaving 12 bases between them. This CDR3 is 14 amino acids long. The CDR3 DNA reads as TGTGCCAGCACCCAGGGTTTCGATAATTCACCCCTCCACTTT. Protein product: CASTQGFDNSPLHF.

This chain uses TRBV4-1 with TRBJ2-2; 8 bases are a match to TRBD2. Germline CDR1 is MGHRA and CDR2 is YSYEKL. The CDR3 length is 19 residues. Trimming removed 0 bases from V and 1 base from J; junction bases left unmatched: 10. CDR3 amino acids: CASSQDRGGRRRNTGELFF. The CDR3 DNA reads TGCGCCAGCAGCCAAGATCGGGGGGGGCGGAGGCGGAACACCGGGGAGCTGTTTTTT.

The CDR3 spells CASSLPTSIGELFF. The CDR3 region has the DNA TGCGCCAGCAGCTTGCCCACTAGCATCGGGGAGCTGTTTTTT. The V and J genes are TRBV5-1 and TRBJ2-2; tentatively, D is TRBD2 (6 bases). This CDR3 has 14 residues. With 1 base removed from V and 7 bases from J, the gap between germline ends came to 11 bases. Looked up from germline, CDR1 is SGHRS and CDR2 is YFSETQ.

The chain carries TRBV19 and TRBJ2-7, with 10 bases fitting TRBD1. This CDR3 is built from 15 residues. CDR1 and CDR2 (germline): LNHDA, SQIVND (reference sequence). Germline trimming cut 5 bases from V and 3 bases from J; bases unmatched to any gene: 7. The CDR3 DNA reads as TGTGCCAGTAGTCCCTTGGGACAGGGGATCTACGAGCAGTACTTC. Amino acids: CASSPLGQGIYEQYF.

The chain carries TRBV27 and TRBJ2-5; D is possibly TRBD2 (6 bases). V was cut by 8 bases and J by 5 bases, with 9 bases left in between. This CDR3 comprises 11 residues. Germline values: CDR1 MNHEY, CDR2 SMNVEV (reference sequence). CDR3 DNA sequence: TGTGCCAGCCGGGGGTGGGAGACCCAGTACTTC. Its translation is CASRGWETQYF.